Below, one TCR beta chain is given with its context. The sample is drawn from a study of radiotherapy plus CTLA-4 blockade in lung cancer. About the research overall: Among patients, around 19% showed objective responses, and 25% to 35% had disease control.

Profiled with immunoSEQ multiplex PCR; TCRdb holds only in-frame clones, not every one. Of more than 65,000 clones detected, roughly four fifths appear once; the ten largest clones hold under 0.85%. This CDR3 spans 15 amino acids. Losses at the gene ends were 2 bases for V and 3 bases for J; bases not matched to a gene: 2. CDR1 and CDR2 from the germline V gene are MNHEY and SMNVEV (reference sequence). Alongside CTLA-4 blockade with ipilimumab, patients with chemo-refractory metastatic non-small-cell lung cancer received focal radiation. This chain joins TRBV27 and TRBJ2-1, with 9 bases that match TRBD2. The sequence was collected from a human donor with non-small cell lung cancer who had stable disease on radiotherapy plus ipilimumab. The specimen was peripheral blood, collected from a patient treated with radiotherapy plus ipilimumab. Here the CDR3 reads CASSLGRGGYNEQFF. Here the CDR3 DNA reads TGTGCCAGCAGTTTAGGGCGGGGGGGCTACAATGAGCAGTTCTTC.